This T cell receptor (beta chain) is from a study of CD8 T cells in ankylosing spondylitis. The CDR3 runs 12 residues. Trimming removed 4 bases from V and 3 bases from J, with 5 bases in between. A quantitative 5'-RACE method, one with molecular barcodes, was used to make TCR beta libraries. TCRdb itself ran the 5' RACE reads through MiXCR, one entry per CDR3 protein. The data show about 840,000 distinct CDR3 sequences, 10% to 15% seen once. This clonotype showed up many times. Its antigen is not known. Study-level findings and limits: Disease-linked clones proved CD8+ and comparatively uncommon in peripheral blood. A TCR beta motif made of eight highly homologous variants seemed typical of ankylosing spondylitis blood. It was reported that disease-linked clones were significantly enriched in matched ankylosing spondylitis synovial fluid. Both synovial fluid and blood in reactive arthritis had previously been reported to carry some motif variants.

The sequenced sample consisted of blood, either unsorted or a sorted T cell fraction (not recorded which). This rearrangement joins TRBV12-3 or TRBV12-4 to TRBJ2-3; no clear D. The TCR sequence derives from a male donor with ankylosing spondylitis. The CDR3 sequence: CASSYRTDTQYF. CDR3 DNA sequence: TGTGCCAGCAGTTACCGTACAGATACGCAGTATTTT.